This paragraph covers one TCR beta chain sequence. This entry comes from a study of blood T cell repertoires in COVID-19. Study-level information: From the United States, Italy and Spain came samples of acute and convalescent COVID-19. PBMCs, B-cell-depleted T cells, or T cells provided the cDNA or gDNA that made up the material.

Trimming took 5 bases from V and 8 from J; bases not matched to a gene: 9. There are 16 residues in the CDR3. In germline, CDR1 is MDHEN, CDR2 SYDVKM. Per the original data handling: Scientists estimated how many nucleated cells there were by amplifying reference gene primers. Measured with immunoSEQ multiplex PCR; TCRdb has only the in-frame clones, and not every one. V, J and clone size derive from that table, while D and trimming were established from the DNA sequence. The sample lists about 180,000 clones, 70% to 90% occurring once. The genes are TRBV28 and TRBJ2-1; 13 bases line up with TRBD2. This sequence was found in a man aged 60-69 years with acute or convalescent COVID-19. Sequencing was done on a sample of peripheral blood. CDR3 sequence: CASSPPGLAGMYEQFF. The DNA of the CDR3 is TGTGCCAGCAGTCCGCCGGGACTAGCGGGAATGTATGAGCAGTTCTTC.